The clone carrying this T cell receptor beta chain was counted between two and nine times. This sample was included in a study of T-cell memory formation after mild COVID-19. TCRdb re-derived calls from the 5' RACE reads in MiXCR, one entry per CDR3 protein. The sample holds hundreds of thousands of distinct CDR3 sequences, about an eighth seen once. CDR1 and CDR2 from the germline V gene are MNHNY and SVGAGI (reference sequence). V dropped 9 bases and J dropped 1 base, with 17 bases sitting between them. The CDR3 runs to 15 residues. V usage is TRBV6-6 and J usage is TRBJ2-3, with a tentative D call TRBD2 (6 bases). The receptor was isolated from a young man who had mild COVID-19 (a few samples of this study predate the infection). Cell type and time point are not known. The sequencing sample was made of PBMCs or a T cell subset sorted from them (not recorded which). The CDR3 sequence is CASRFASGGTDTQYF. The DNA of the CDR3 is TGTGCCAGTCGATTTGCCTCGGGGGGCACAGATACGCAGTATTTT.